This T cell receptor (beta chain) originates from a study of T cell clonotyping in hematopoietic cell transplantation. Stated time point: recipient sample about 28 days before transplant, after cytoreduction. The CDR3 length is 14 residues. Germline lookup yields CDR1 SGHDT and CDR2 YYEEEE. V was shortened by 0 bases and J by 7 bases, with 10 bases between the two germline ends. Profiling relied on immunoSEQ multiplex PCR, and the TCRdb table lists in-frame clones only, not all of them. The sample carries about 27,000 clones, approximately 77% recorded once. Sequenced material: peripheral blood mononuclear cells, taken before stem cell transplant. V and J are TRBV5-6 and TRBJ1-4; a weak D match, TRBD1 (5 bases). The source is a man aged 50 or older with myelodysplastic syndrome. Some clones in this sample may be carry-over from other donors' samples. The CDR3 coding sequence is TGTGCCAGCAGCTTGGTTGGGGCTGGTGAAAAACTGTTTTTT. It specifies CASSLVGAGEKLFF.